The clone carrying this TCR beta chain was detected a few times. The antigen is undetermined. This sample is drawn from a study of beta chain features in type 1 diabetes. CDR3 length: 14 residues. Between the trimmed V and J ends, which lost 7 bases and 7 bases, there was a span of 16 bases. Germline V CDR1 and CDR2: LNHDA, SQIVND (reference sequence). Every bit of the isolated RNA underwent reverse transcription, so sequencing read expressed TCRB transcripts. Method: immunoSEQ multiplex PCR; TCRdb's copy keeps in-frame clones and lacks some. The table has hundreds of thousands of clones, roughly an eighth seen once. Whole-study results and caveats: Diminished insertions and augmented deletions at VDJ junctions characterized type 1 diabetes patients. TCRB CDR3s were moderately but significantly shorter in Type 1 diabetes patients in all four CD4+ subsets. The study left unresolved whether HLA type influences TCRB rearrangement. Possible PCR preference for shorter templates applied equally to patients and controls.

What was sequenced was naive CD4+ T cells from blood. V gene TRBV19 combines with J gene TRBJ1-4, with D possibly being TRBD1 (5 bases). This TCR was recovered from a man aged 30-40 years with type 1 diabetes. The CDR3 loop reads CASTRGAAGEKLFF. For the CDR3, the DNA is TGTGCCAGTACCCGCGGGGCAGCAGGTGAAAAACTGTTTTTT.